Each of the 15 T cell receptor beta chains below was sequenced from the same sample in a study of T cells in Graves' hyperthyroidism and ophthalmopathy. It was RNA transcripts that yielded the amplified TCR beta CDR3 regions. Using the HTBI primer set, a first-round RT-PCR was run on the TCR CDR3. TCRdb reanalysed the multiplex PCR reads using MiXCR and keeps one entry per CDR3 protein. The profile shows a few hundred thousand distinct CDR3 sequences, 15% to 18% of them singletons. Sequencing was performed on blood. The receptor source for this set is a woman between 25 and 40 years old with Graves' hyperthyroidism.

The rearrangement links TRBV30 to TRBJ2-1; D not certain. The V end was cut by 3 bases, the J end by 7 bases, with 13 bases between. There are 13 residues in the CDR3. CDR1 and CDR2 from the germline V gene are GTSNPN and SVGIG (reference sequence). The CDR3 bases are TGTGCCTGGAGCCTTGGGTCGTTGAATGAGCAGTTCTTC. It translates to CAWSLGSLNEQFF.

Only a few counts were recorded for this clonotype. This rearrangement joins TRBV10-3 to TRBJ2-7; a possible D gene is TRBD1 (5 bases). The J call may be faulty, since TRBJ2-1 better matches the DNA end. The CDR3 has 12 residues. Germline values: CDR1 ENHRY, CDR2 SYGVKD. CDR3 protein: CAIRLDSYEQFF. DNA for the CDR3: TGTGCCATCAGGCTAGACAGCTACGAGCAGTTCTTC.

This clonotype showed up many times. The J gene is TRBJ2-3, the V gene TRBV7-8, with D possibly TRBD1 on 5 matching bases. Trimming pared 4 bases from V and 3 bases from J, leaving 8 bases between. This CDR3 is 13 amino acids long. The germline V gene encodes CDR1 SGHVS and CDR2 FQNEAQ. The chain's CDR3 is CASSYDRTDTQYF. In DNA, the CDR3 is TGTGCCAGCAGCTATGACAGAACAGATACGCAGTATTTT.

This sequence joins TRBV9 and TRBJ2-7, with 9 bases lining up with TRBD1. This CDR3 is built from 14 residues. The junction had 2 bases not matched to a gene; V was cut back by 0 bases and J by 4 bases. The V gene's germline CDR1 is SGDLS and CDR2 YYNGEE. The CDR3 DNA sequence: TGTGCCAGCAGCGTAGGGACAGGGGTATACGAGCAGTACTTC. This sequence encodes CASSVGTGVYEQYF.

This clonotype was seen at least ten times. The chain has TRBV12-3 or TRBV12-4 and TRBJ2-7; TRBD1 aligns across 7 bases. The CDR3 runs to 17 residues. V shed 5 bases and J 0 bases; nucleotides not matched to a gene: 13. CDR3 in amino acids: CASSPHTKRQGSYEQYF. The CDR3 DNA is TGTGCCAGCAGTCCCCACACCAAACGACAGGGCTCCTACGAGCAGTACTTC.

The chain joins TRBV4-2 to TRBJ2-1; no clear D gene. CDR3 length: 15 amino acids. V lost 0 bases and J lost 5, with 11 bases in between. Germline V CDR1 and CDR2: LGHNA, YNFKEQ. Written as DNA, the CDR3 is TGTGCCAGCAGCCAAGACTTCTCACAGAACAATGAGCAGTTCTTC. It specifies CASSQDFSQNNEQFF.

This clonotype was detected once. The chain uses TRBV6-5 and TRBJ1-1, with TRBD1 matching 9 bases. The ends lost 2 bases at V and 8 bases at J; junction bases unmatched: 15. CDR1 and CDR2 from the germline V gene are MNHEY and SVGAGI. The CDR3 consists of 17 residues. The CDR3 coding sequence is TGTGCCAGCAGTTACGGGACAGGGAGGTTCGGGTCCAAGGAAGCTTTCTTT. This gives the protein CASSYGTGRFGSKEAFF.

The sample holds a few counts of this clonotype. This chain connects TRBV27 to TRBJ2-7; D unclear. CDR1 and CDR2 from the germline V gene are MNHEY and SMNVEV (reference sequence). V dropped 7 bases and J dropped 3 bases, with 10 bases sitting between them. The length of the CDR3 is 12 residues. CDR3 coding DNA: TGTGCCAGCATCAAGCGAATCTACGAGCAGTACTTC. It translates to CASIKRIYEQYF.

This clonotype was seen ten or more times. The chain couples TRBV3-1 to TRBJ2-7; 12 bases fit TRBD2. Per germline, CDR1 LGHDT and CDR2 YNNKEL (reference sequence). The J segment lost 6 bases and the V segment lost 3 bases, leaving 3 bases of the junction unmatched. The CDR3 extends over 14 amino acids. CDR3 sequence reads: CASSQWTSGTEQYF. As DNA, the CDR3 is TGTGCCAGCAGCCAGTGGACTAGCGGGACCGAGCAGTACTTC.

The V call is TRBV20-1, the J call TRBJ2-6, with D unresolved. Germline CDR1 is DFQATT and CDR2 is SNEGSKA (reference sequence). This CDR3 is built from 14 residues. The V end was cut by 7 bases, the J end by 0 bases, with 10 bases between. The CDR3 nucleotides are TGCAGTGTGACCAGATCCTCTGGGGCCAACGTCCTGACTTTC. Translating gives CSVTRSSGANVLTF.

This clonotype occurred many times. V usage is TRBV27 and J usage is TRBJ1-2; D may be TRBD1 (6 bases). V lost 5 bases to trimming and J lost 4 bases, with 14 bases between them. CDR1 MNHEY and CDR2 SMNVEV come from the germline V gene (reference sequence). The CDR3 runs to 14 residues. In nucleotides, the CDR3 is TGTGCCAGCAGTCGGGGGCGCGTTGGCTATGGCTACACCTTC. Its translation is CASSRGRVGYGYTF.

This clonotype has only a few counts. The J gene is TRBJ2-1, the V gene TRBV20-1; 11 bases are shared with TRBD2. V lost 5 bases and J lost 6; bases outside the gene matches: 9. The germline V gene encodes CDR1 DFQATT and CDR2 SNEGSKA (reference sequence). The CDR3 is 15 residues long. This chain's CDR3 is CSALVAGGSVNEQFF. The CDR3 DNA reads as TGCAGTGCTTTGGTAGCGGGAGGGAGCGTCAATGAGCAGTTCTTC.

There are many counts of this clonotype. This sequence joins TRBV28 and TRBJ2-4, with 9 bases lining up with TRBD1. This CDR3 region has 14 residues. Germline CDR1 MDHEN, CDR2 SYDVKM. With V trimmed by 6 bases and J by 6 bases, 6 bases remained unmatched. The CDR3 DNA is TGTGCCAGCAGCCTCCGACAGGGGGGAAACATTCAGTACTTC. The encoded protein is CASSLRQGGNIQYF.

In this sample, this clonotype turned up a few times. V usage is TRBV9 and J usage is TRBJ2-3; unclear D gene. The CDR3 contains 15 residues. Per germline, CDR1 SGDLS and CDR2 YYNGEE. With 6 bases removed from V and 0 bases from J, the gap between germline ends came to 14 bases. CDR3 nucleotides: TGTGCCAGCACGTCAGGAGACTCTAGCACAGATACGCAGTATTTT. As protein: CASTSGDSSTDTQYF.

This chain links TRBV20-1 with TRBJ2-3, with D possibly being TRBD2 (5 bases). This CDR3 has 15 residues. Per germline, CDR1 DFQATT and CDR2 SNEGSKA (reference sequence). The germline V and J ends were trimmed by 0 bases and 6 bases, with 16 bases remaining between them. The CDR3 nucleotides are TGCAGTGCTAGAGATCGGGTGGGAGTATTGGATACGCAGTATTTT. It translates to CSARDRVGVLDTQYF.